This section outlines one TCR beta chain sequence together with its context. Its antigen is currently unknown. Patients included in sequencing had previously demonstrated CD8+CD57+ cell expansion by flow cytometry. The CDR3 is 16 amino acids. The V gene lost 0 bases and the J gene lost 0 bases, with 5 bases spanning the gap. The V gene's germline CDR1 is KGHDR and CDR2 SFDVKD. Genomic DNA was employed as the template in profiling TCR beta VDJ and CDR3. TCRdb re-analysed the reads in MiXCR, keeping a single row per CDR3 protein. The data contain about 180,000 distinct CDR3 sequences, roughly 65% of them seen just once; the ten biggest clones take up 42%. These data are taken from a study of CD8+CD57+ T cells in acquired aplastic anemia. At the level of the study: An average of roughly 2.9 ug of DNA was obtained from sorted CD4+ and CD8+ cells. Regarding the study as a whole: Researchers report that approximately 28 CD8+ CDR3 sequences appeared in both patients and controls.

The V call is TRBV24-1, the J call TRBJ2-6; D ambiguous. Sequencing was done on a sample of sorted CD4+, CD8+, or CD8+CD57+ T cells (not recorded which) from PBMCs. This TCR came from a human donor with aplastic anemia. The CDR3 nucleotides are TGTGCCACCAGTGATTTGGAAAGCTCTGGGGCCAACGTCCTGACTTTC. It is translated as CATSDLESSGANVLTF.